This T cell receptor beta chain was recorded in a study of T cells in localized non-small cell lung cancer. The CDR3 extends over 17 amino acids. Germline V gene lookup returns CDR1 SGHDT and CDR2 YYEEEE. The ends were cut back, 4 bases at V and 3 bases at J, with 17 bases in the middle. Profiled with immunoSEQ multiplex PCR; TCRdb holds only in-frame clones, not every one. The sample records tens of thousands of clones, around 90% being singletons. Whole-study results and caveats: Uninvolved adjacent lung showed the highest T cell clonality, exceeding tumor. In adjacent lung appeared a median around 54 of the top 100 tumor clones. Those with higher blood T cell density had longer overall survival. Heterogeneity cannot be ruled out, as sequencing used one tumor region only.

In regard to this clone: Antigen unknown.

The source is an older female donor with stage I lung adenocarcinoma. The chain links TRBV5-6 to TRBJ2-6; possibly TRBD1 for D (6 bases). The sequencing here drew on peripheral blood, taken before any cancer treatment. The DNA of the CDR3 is TGTGCCAGCAGCCTCCCGGCGGAGACAGGTGGGGCCAACGTCCTGACTTTC. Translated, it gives CASSLPAETGGANVLTF.